This T cell receptor beta chain originates from a study of cytotoxic CD8 clonotypes in ibrutinib-treated CLL. Overall study: The study included around twelve relapsed/refractory and 15 treatment-naive patients; roughly 18 had IGHV unmutated disease. When averaged across all of the samples, the counts came to some 250,000 productive templates and tens of thousands of productive rearrangements. Study-wide points: Rising at ibrutinib response, clonality subsequently fell back toward baseline at progression.

Concerning this clone itself: Its antigen is as yet unknown.

Deletions cut 3 bases from V and 5 bases from J, with 10 bases between. Germline V CDR1 and CDR2: SEHNR, FQNEAQ (reference sequence). This CDR3 region has 13 residues. Clones were sequenced by immunoSEQ multiplex PCR, and TCRdb holds only the in-frame ones, with some missing. The repertoire consists of around 160,000 clones, with nearly 90% occurring once and the leading ten covering 3% to 3.5%. The source of this sequence is a human donor with chronic lymphocytic leukemia. The specimen was PBMCs, collected at disease progression, from a patient treated with ibrutinib. This chain uses TRBV7-9 with TRBJ1-2, with D tentatively TRBD1 (5 bases). The CDR3: CASSLTDRYGYTF. In DNA form, the CDR3 reads TGTGCCAGCAGCTTGACAGATAGATATGGCTACACCTTC.